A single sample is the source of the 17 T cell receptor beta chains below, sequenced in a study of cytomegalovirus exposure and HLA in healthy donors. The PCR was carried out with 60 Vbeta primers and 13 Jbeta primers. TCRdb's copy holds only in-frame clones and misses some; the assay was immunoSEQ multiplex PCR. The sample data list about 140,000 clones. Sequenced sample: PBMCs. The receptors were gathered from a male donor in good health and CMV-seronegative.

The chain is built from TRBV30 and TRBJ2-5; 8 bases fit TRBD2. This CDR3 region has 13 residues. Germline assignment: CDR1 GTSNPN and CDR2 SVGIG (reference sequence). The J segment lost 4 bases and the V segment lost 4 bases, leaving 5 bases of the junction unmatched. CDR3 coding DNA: TGTGCCTGGAAAGGGACTAGTCTAGAGACCCAGTACTTC. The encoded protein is CAWKGTSLETQYF.

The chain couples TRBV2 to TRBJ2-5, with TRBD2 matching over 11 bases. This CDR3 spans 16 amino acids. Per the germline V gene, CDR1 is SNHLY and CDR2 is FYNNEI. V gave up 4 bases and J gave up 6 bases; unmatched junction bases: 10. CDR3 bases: TGTGCCAGCAGTGCTCTAGCGGGGGGCCCATATAAGACCCAGTACTTC. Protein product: CASSALAGGPYKTQYF.

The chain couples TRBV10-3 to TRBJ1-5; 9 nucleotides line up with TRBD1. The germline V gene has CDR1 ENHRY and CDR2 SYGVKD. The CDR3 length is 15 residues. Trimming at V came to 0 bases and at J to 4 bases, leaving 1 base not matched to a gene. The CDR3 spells CAISESDRGNQPQHF. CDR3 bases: TGTGCCATCAGTGAGTCGGACAGGGGTAATCAGCCCCAGCATTTT.

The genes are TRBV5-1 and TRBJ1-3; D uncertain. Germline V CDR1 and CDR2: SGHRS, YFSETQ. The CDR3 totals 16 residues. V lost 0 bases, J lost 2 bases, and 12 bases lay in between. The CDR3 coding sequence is TGCGCCAGCAGCTTGGCCGGGAGAGGCGCTGGAAACACCATATATTTT. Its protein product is CASSLAGRGAGNTIYF.

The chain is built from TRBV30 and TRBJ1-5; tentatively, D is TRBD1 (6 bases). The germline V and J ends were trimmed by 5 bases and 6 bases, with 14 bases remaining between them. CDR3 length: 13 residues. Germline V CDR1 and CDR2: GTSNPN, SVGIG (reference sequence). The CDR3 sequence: CAWRMGASQPQHF. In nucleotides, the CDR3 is TGTGCCTGGCGGATGGGGGCAAGTCAGCCCCAGCATTTT.

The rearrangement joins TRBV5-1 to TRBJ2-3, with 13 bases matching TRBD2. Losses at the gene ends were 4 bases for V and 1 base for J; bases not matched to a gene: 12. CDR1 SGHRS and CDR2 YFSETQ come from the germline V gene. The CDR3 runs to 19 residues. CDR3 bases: TGCGCCAGCAGCCCCTCCAGGGCCGGGACTAGCGGGGGCACAGATACGCAGTATTTT. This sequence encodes CASSPSRAGTSGGTDTQYF.

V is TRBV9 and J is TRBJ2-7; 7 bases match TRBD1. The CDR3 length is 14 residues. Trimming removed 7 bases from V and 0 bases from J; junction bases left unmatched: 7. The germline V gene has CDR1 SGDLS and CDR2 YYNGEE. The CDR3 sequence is CASGRGMDSYEQYF. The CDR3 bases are TGTGCCAGCGGCAGGGGGATGGACTCCTACGAGCAGTACTTC.

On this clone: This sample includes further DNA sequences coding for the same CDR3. The CDR3 nucleotides are TGTGCCAGTAGTAAGCTGGGAGGGAGGGACGAGCAGTACTTC. Translation gives CASSKLGGRDEQYF. The V gene is TRBV19, the J gene TRBJ2-7; 7 bases fit TRBD2. The CDR3 has 14 residues. V lost 4 bases to trimming and J lost 5 bases; unmatched junction nucleotides: 8. The germline V gene encodes CDR1 LNHDA and CDR2 SQIVND (reference sequence).

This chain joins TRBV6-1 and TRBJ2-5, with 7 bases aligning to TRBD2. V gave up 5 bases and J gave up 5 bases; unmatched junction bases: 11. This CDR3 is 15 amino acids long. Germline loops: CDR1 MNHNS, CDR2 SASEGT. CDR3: CASSLSPGRGETQYF. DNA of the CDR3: TGTGCCAGCAGTCTCTCCCCCGGGCGGGGGGAGACCCAGTACTTC.

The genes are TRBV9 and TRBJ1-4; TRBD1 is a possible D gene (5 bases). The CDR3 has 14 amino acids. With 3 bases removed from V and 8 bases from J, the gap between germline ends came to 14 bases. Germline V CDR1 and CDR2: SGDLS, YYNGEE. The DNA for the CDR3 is TGTGCCAGCAGCGGGGCGCAGGGTCAGGAAAAACTGTTTTTT. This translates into CASSGAQGQEKLFF.

CDR3: CASSHLAGVTSGELFF. The CDR3 coding sequence is TGTGCCAGCAGTCACTTAGCGGGGGTGACCTCCGGGGAGCTGTTTTTT. This chain joins TRBV6-5 and TRBJ2-2; 9 positions match TRBD2. CDR3 length equals 16 residues. V shed 5 bases, J shed 6 bases, and the junction held 10 bases outside the gene matches. The germline gives CDR1 MNHEY, CDR2 SVGAGI.

The CDR3 here is CASSLERASFAYEQYF. CDR3 nucleotide sequence: TGTGCCAGCAGCCTCGAGAGGGCTAGCTTCGCCTACGAGCAGTACTTC. The chain couples TRBV5-5 to TRBJ2-7; a weak D match, TRBD2 (5 bases). The CDR3 has 16 amino acids. CDR1 and CDR2 (germline): SGHKS, YYEKEE (reference sequence). The ends were cut back, 4 bases at V and 2 bases at J, with 19 bases in the middle.

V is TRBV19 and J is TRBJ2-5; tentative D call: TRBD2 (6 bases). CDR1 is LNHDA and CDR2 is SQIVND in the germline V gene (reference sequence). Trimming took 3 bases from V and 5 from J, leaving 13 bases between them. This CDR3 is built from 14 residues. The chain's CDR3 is CASSIPGGTETQYF. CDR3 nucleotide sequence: TGTGCCAGTAGTATCCCCGGAGGGACGGAGACCCAGTACTTC.

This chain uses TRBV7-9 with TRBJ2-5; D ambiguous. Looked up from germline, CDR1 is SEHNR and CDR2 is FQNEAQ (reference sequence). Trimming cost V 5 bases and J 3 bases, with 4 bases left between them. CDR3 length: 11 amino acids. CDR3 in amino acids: CASSVKETQYF. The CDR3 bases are TGTGCCAGCAGCGTAAAAGAGACCCAGTACTTC.

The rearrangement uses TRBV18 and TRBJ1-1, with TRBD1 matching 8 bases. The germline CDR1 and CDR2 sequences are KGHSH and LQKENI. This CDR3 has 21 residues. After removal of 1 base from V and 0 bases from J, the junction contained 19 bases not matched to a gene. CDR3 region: CASSPLIIPGQEVIMNTEAFF. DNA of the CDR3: TGTGCCAGCTCACCACTGATTATTCCGGGACAGGAAGTAATAATGAACACTGAAGCTTTCTTT. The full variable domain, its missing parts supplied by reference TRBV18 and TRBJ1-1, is NAGVMQNPRHLVRRRGQEARLRCSPMKGHSHVYWYRQLPEEGLKFMVYLQKENIIDESGMPKERFSAEFPKEGPSILRIQQVVRGDSAAYFCASSPLIIPGQEVIMNTEAFFGQGTRLTVV.

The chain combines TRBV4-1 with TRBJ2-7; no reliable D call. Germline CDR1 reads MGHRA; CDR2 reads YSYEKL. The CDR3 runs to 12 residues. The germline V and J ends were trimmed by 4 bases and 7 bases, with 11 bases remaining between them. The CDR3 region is CASSPISGEQYF. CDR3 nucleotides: TGCGCCAGCAGCCCGATCTCCGGTGAGCAGTACTTC.

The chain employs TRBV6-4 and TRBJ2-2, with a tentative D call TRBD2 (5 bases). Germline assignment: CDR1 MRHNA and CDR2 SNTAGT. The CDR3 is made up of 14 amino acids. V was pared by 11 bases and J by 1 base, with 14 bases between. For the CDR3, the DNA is TGTGCCTCAAGAACGGCGGGGAACACCGGGGAGCTGTTTTTT. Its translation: CASRTAGNTGELFF.